Listed below are T cell receptor beta chains from one sample, sequenced in a study of T cells in Graves' hyperthyroidism and ophthalmopathy. TCRdb re-called the multiplex PCR reads through MiXCR, storing one row per CDR3 protein. The data hold about 690,000 distinct CDR3 sequences, with 15% to 20% observed a single time. The sample taken for sequencing was blood. The receptors shown here come from a man aged 45-65 years with Graves' hyperthyroidism. Each CDR3 is given without its conserved first and last residue.

CDR3aa: TYGRGGTEAF
j_gene: TRBJ1-1
v_gene: TRBV30

CDR3aa: ASTPSWEREQY
j_gene: TRBJ2-7
v_gene: TRBV2

CDR3aa: SAGPREDNEQF
j_gene: TRBJ2-1
v_gene: TRBV20-1

CDR3aa: ASSPLPGQGVHEQF
j_gene: TRBJ2-1
v_gene: TRBV27

CDR3aa: ASIAGPTDTQY
j_gene: TRBJ2-3
v_gene: TRBV28

CDR3aa: ASSERHYGYT
j_gene: TRBJ1-2
v_gene: TRBV6-1

CDR3aa: ASSYGGTNNSPLH
j_gene: TRBJ1-6
v_gene: TRBV6-8

CDR3aa: ASSERTGTYNEQF
j_gene: TRBJ2-1
v_gene: TRBV19

CDR3aa: ASSLRQGGANEQF
j_gene: TRBJ2-1
v_gene: TRBV7-6

CDR3aa: ASSSPGTSGISEQF
j_gene: TRBJ2-1
v_gene: TRBV7-9

CDR3aa: ASSQVLSGANVLT
j_gene: TRBJ2-6
v_gene: TRBV3-1

CDR3aa: SAPWDRAPTYEQY
j_gene: TRBJ2-7
v_gene: TRBV20-1

CDR3aa: ASSFRGRTPYT
j_gene: TRBJ1-2
v_gene: TRBV28

CDR3aa: ASSPTDGMNTEAF
j_gene: TRBJ1-1
v_gene: TRBV5-1

CDR3aa: AISESSALMNTEAF
j_gene: TRBJ1-1
v_gene: TRBV10-3

CDR3aa: ASSEDGLTFWEQY
j_gene: TRBJ2-7
v_gene: TRBV28

CDR3aa: ASLAASSYNEQF
j_gene: TRBJ2-1
v_gene: TRBV28

CDR3aa: SAGLAGGPRPTDTQY
j_gene: TRBJ2-3
v_gene: TRBV20-1

CDR3aa: ASSATSGSISYNEQF
j_gene: TRBJ2-1
v_gene: TRBV7-9

CDR3aa: ASSAPVTGTGELF
j_gene: TRBJ2-2
v_gene: TRBV7-3

CDR3aa: ASSLKKAGTTETQY
j_gene: TRBJ2-5
v_gene: TRBV7-3

CDR3aa: SARDLIAANTDTQY
j_gene: TRBJ2-3
v_gene: TRBV20-1

CDR3aa: ASSVSTGYGYT
j_gene: TRBJ1-2
v_gene: TRBV7-8

CDR3aa: ASSYHGGSYEQY
j_gene: TRBJ2-7
v_gene: TRBV6-1

CDR3aa: ASSSTGLGNADTQY
j_gene: TRBJ2-3
v_gene: TRBV6-5